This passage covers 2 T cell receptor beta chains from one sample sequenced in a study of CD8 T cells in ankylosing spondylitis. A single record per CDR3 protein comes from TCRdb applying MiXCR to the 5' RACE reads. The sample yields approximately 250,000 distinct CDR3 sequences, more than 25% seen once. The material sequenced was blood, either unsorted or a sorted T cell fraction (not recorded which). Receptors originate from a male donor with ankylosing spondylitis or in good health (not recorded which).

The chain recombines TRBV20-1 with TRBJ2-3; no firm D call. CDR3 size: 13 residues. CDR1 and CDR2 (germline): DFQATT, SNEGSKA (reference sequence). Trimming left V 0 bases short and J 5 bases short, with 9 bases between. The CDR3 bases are TGCAGTGCTAGAGAGACGGTTCAAGATACGCAGTATTTT. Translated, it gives CSARETVQDTQYF.

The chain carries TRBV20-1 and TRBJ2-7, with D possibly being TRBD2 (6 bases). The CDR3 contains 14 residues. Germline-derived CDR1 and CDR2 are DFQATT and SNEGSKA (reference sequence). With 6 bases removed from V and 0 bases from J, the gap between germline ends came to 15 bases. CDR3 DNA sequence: TGCAGTGCCACCCGTTACGGGAGCTCCTACGAGCAGTACTTC. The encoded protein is CSATRYGSSYEQYF.